This entry describes one TCR beta chain. The CDR3 has 16 amino acids. J gave up 2 bases and V 3 bases, and 6 bases lay outside the gene matches. Germline values: CDR1 SGHVS, CDR2 FNYEAQ. This record comes from a study of T cells in tumors and immune-related adverse events. This table comes from immunoSEQ multiplex PCR, and its TCRdb copy is limited to in-frame clones, with some not included. The repertoire has approximately 8,100 clones, 85% to 95% of them found once; the top ten carry 2.2%. The chain has TRBV7-6 and TRBJ2-5; 10 positions match TRBD2. The TCR was taken from a female donor with metastatic renal cell carcinoma. Sequences were derived from lymph node tissue, sampled from a patient treated with anti-PD-1 therapy. CDR3 nucleotides: TGTGCCAGCAGCTTTGAACGGACTAGCGGTCAAGAGACCCAGTACTTC. It specifies CASSFERTSGQETQYF.